The next 19 T cell receptor beta chains were all read from a single sample in a study of blood T cell repertoires in COVID-19. Assay used: immunoSEQ multiplex PCR; TCRdb lists only in-frame clones, some missing. The data show around 200,000 clones, around 83% seen once. Sequencing used peripheral blood. The origin of the receptors is a woman at least 80 years old with acute or convalescent COVID-19.

The V and J genes are TRBV10-3 and TRBJ1-3; no clear D. From germline, CDR1 is ENHRY and CDR2 SYGVKD. V lost 2 bases and J 3 bases, leaving 8 bases between the germline ends. The length of the CDR3 is 14 residues. The chain's CDR3 is CAISERPGGNTIYF. The CDR3 nucleotides are TGTGCCATCAGTGAGCGCCCAGGTGGAAACACCATATATTTT.

The V call is TRBV7-2, the J call TRBJ2-7; 9 nucleotides line up with TRBD2. CDR1 is SGHTA and CDR2 is FQGNSA in the germline V gene. This CDR3 region has 15 residues. V dropped 1 base and J dropped 4; count of bases not matched to a gene: 5. The CDR3 nucleotides read TGTGCCAGCAGCTTAGTTGTGACTAGCGGTTACGAGCAGTACTTC. Translated, it gives CASSLVVTSGYEQYF.

This clone was detected once. This chain uses TRBV18 with TRBJ2-7; TRBD1 matches 9 bases. The length of the CDR3 is 14 residues. V was pared by 6 bases and J by 3 bases, with 6 bases of the junction left unmatched. The germline CDR1 and CDR2 sequences are KGHSH and LQKENI. The CDR3 nucleotides are TGTGCCAGCTCTCGGACAGGGGACCTCTACGAGCAGTACTTC. As protein: CASSRTGDLYEQYF.

This chain connects TRBV28 to TRBJ1-3, with TRBD1 as a possible D gene (5 bases). CDR3 length: 15 amino acids. CDR1 is MDHEN, CDR2 SYDVKM, per germline. The V end lost 5 bases, the J end lost 2 bases, and 13 bases lay between the germline ends. CDR3 in DNA: TGTGCCAGCAGTCCCCCGACGGGGGCTGGAAACACCATATATTTT. It is translated as CASSPPTGAGNTIYF.

The gene calls are TRBV5-1 and TRBJ2-7, with TRBD1 identical over 7 bases. In germline, CDR1 is SGHRS, CDR2 YFSETQ. V shed 5 bases, J shed 4 bases, and the junction held 12 bases outside the gene matches. The CDR3 runs to 15 residues. The CDR3 reads CASREGPGTVYEQYF. The CDR3 DNA follows: TGCGCCAGCAGGGAAGGGCCCGGGACAGTTTACGAGCAGTACTTC.

This clone was recorded a few times. The chain is built from TRBV6-5 and TRBJ2-2; weak D call: TRBD2 (5 bases). The V gene lost 5 bases and the J gene lost 5 bases, with 15 bases spanning the gap. CDR3 length: 15 residues. Per the germline V gene, CDR1 is MNHEY and CDR2 is SVGAGI. The CDR3 loop reads CASSPWDRGTGELFF. In DNA form, the CDR3 reads TGTGCCAGCAGTCCCTGGGATCGGGGAACCGGGGAGCTGTTTTTT.

This chain joins TRBV6-5 and TRBJ1-1, with D maybe TRBD1 (5 bases). V was clipped by 0 bases and J by 3 bases, with 11 bases between them. CDR1 and CDR2 from the germline V gene are MNHEY and SVGAGI. The CDR3 sequence is 15 residues long. CDR3 residues: CASSYSRGKDTEAFF. The CDR3 DNA follows: TGTGCCAGCAGTTACTCAAGGGGCAAGGACACTGAAGCTTTCTTT.

The chain couples TRBV28 to TRBJ1-5; 9 bases agree with TRBD1. V trimming: 5 bases; J trimming: 3 bases; junction bases outside the gene matches: 5. Per the germline V gene, CDR1 is MDHEN and CDR2 is SYDVKM. This CDR3 spans 15 amino acids. CDR3 region: CASSPGTGLNQPQHF. The CDR3, as DNA: TGTGCCAGCAGTCCCGGGACAGGGCTCAATCAGCCCCAGCATTTT.

The chain carries TRBV10-2 and TRBJ2-1, with D perhaps TRBD2 (6 bases). V lost 8 bases and J 5 bases, leaving 13 bases between the germline ends. Per germline, CDR1 WSHSY and CDR2 SAAADI. The CDR3 length is 13 residues. In DNA form, the CDR3 reads TGCGCCAGCGGCGGGGCTTTGAACAATGAGCAGTTCTTC. Its protein product is CASGGALNNEQFF.

The chain joins TRBV7-2 to TRBJ2-2; the match to TRBD2 covers 9 bases. V lost 3 bases, J lost 6 bases, and 8 bases stayed unmatched. The CDR3 spans 16 residues. Germline lookup yields CDR1 SGHTA and CDR2 FQGNSA. This chain's CDR3 is CASSFFPGLAPGELFF. The CDR3 DNA reads as TGTGCCAGCAGCTTCTTCCCGGGACTAGCACCCGGGGAGCTGTTTTTT.

The chain has TRBV2 and TRBJ2-7, with D possibly TRBD2 on 5 matching bases. Per germline, CDR1 SNHLY and CDR2 FYNNEI. V was shortened by 5 bases and J by 6 bases, with 11 bases between the two germline ends. The CDR3 loop spans 12 amino acids. The CDR3 bases are TGTGCCAGCAGTAGGGAGTCCGTCGAGCAGTACTTC. It encodes CASSRESVEQYF.

V gene TRBV18 combines with J gene TRBJ1-6; D not certain. This CDR3 spans 14 amino acids. The germline gives CDR1 KGHSH, CDR2 LQKENI. V lost 2 bases and J 10 bases, leaving 12 bases between the germline ends. The CDR3, as DNA: TGTGCCAGCTCACCATCGGAGGGAGGCTCACCCCTCCACTTT. This codes for CASSPSEGGSPLHF.

As to this clone: The junction differs from germline at one of its ends, possibly a read error. The chain has TRBV7-7 and TRBJ2-1, with D perhaps TRBD2 (6 bases). In germline, CDR1 is SSHAT, CDR2 FNYEAQ (reference sequence). The CDR3 consists of 15 residues. The CDR3 region has the DNA TGTGCTAGCAGCTTAGATTGGGGACTGTACAATGAGCAGTTCTTC. It yields the protein CASSLDWGLYNEQFF.

This rearrangement joins TRBV18 to TRBJ2-2, with 9 bases lining up with TRBD2. CDR1 KGHSH and CDR2 LQKENI come from the germline V gene. CDR3 length equals 16 residues. V lost 3 bases to trimming and J lost 3 bases; unmatched junction nucleotides: 5. CDR3 nucleotides: TGTGCCAGCTCACCTGCGACTAGCGGTTACACCGGGGAGCTGTTTTTT. Amino acids: CASSPATSGYTGELFF.

This sequence joins TRBV7-2 and TRBJ1-3, with TRBD1 as a possible D gene (6 bases). The length of the CDR3 is 15 residues. V was shortened by 1 base and J by 5 bases, with 12 bases between the two germline ends. The germline V gene has CDR1 SGHTA and CDR2 FQGNSA. The CDR3 DNA sequence: TGTGCCAGCAGCTTAGTGGGAGGGGGACGAAACACCATATATTTT. It translates to CASSLVGGGRNTIYF.

Of note for this clone: A read error may produce the germline difference seen at one junction end. The rearrangement uses TRBV7-7 and TRBJ2-1, with 14 bases identical to TRBD2. CDR1 is SSHAT, CDR2 FNYEAQ, per germline (reference sequence). The CDR3 contains 20 residues. The DNA for the CDR3 is TGTGCTAGCAGCCCCGGGTCGGGGACTAGCGGGAGTCGCTCCTACAATGAGCAGTTCTTC. This encodes CASSPGSGTSGSRSYNEQFF.

The chain has TRBV12-3 or TRBV12-4 and TRBJ2-1; TRBD1 agrees at 7 bases. The V segment lost 10 bases and the J segment 3 bases; nucleotides outside the gene matches: 6. CDR3 size: 13 residues. CDR3 sequence: CATRDRIYNEQFF. CDR3 sequence (DNA): TGTGCCACCCGGGACAGAATCTACAATGAGCAGTTCTTC.

The V and J genes are TRBV11-2 and TRBJ2-1; 11 positions agree with TRBD2. Unmatched junction bases numbered 9, after V lost 7 bases and J lost 7 bases. This CDR3 has 15 amino acids. Germline CDR1 SGHAT, CDR2 FQNNGV. CDR3 sequence: CASTPPGLAANEQFF. The CDR3 DNA sequence: TGTGCCAGCACCCCCCCGGGACTAGCGGCGAATGAGCAGTTCTTC.

This sequence joins TRBV5-1 and TRBJ1-1; D possibly corresponds to TRBD1 (6 bases). Trimming stripped 2 bases from V and 4 bases from J, with 15 bases between. There are 15 residues in the CDR3. CDR1 is SGHRS, CDR2 YFSETQ, per germline. The CDR3 reads CASSLSGGWITEAFF. CDR3 bases: TGCGCCAGCAGCTTAAGTGGGGGCTGGATCACTGAAGCTTTCTTT.